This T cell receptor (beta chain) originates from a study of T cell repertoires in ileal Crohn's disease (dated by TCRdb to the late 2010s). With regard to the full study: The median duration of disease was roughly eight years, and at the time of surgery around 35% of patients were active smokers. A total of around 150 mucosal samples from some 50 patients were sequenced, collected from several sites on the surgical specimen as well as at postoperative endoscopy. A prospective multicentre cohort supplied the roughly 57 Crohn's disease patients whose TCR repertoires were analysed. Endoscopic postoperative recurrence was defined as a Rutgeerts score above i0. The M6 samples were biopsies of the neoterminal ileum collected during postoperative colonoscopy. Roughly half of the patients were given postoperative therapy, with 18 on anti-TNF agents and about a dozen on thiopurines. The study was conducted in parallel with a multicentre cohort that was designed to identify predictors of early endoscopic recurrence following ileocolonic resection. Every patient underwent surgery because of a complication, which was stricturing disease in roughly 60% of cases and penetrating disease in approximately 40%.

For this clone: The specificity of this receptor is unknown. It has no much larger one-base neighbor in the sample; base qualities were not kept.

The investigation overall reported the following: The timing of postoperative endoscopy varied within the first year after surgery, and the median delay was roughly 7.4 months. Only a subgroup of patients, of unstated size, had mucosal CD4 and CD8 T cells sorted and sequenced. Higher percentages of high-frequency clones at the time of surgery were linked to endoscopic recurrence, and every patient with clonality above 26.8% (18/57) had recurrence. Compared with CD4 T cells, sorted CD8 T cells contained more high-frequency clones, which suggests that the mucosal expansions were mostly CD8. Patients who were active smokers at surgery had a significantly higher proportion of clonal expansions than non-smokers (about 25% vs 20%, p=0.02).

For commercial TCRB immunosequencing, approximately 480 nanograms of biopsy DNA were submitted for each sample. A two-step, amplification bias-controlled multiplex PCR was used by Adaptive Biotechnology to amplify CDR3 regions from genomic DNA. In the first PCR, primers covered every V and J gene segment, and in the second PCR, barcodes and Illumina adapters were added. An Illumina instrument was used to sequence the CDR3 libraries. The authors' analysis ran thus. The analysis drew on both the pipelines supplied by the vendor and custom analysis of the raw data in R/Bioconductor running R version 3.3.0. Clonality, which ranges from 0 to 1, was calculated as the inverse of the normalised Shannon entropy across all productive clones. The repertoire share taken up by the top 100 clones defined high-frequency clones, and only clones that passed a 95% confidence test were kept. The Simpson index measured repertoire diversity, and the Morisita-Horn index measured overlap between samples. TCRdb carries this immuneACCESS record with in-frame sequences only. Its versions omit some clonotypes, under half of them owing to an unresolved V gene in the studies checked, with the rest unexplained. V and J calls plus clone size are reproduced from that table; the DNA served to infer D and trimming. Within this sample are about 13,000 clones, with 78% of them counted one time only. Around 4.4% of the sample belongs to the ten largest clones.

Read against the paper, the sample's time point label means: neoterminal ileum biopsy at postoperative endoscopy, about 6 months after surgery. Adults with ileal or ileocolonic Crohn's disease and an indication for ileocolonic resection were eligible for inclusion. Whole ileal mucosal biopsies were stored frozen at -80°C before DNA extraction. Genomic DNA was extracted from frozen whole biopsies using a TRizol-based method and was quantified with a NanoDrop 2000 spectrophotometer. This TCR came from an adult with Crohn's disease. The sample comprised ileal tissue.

The CDR3 region reads CASSVGQGAYEQYF. The nucleotides are TGTGCCAGCAGCGTGGGACAGGGGGCGTATGAGCAGTACTTC. In this chain, TRBV9 is recombined with TRBJ2-7, and 12 bases in between align with TRBD1. V trim: 2 bases; J trim: 7 bases; unmatched bases: 4. From its cysteine to its phenylalanine, the CDR3 spans 14 amino acids. Of all the DNA, just the CDR3 is kept, 42 bases in frame from base 1. In the germline V gene, CDR1 corresponds to SGDLS and CDR2 to YYNGEE.